This T cell receptor beta chain was recovered during a study of blood T cell repertoires in COVID-19. Study background: PBMCs, B-cell-depleted T cells, or T cells provided the cDNA or gDNA that made up the material.

It was during active infection that Seattle patients were enrolled and then longitudinally followed. Per the original data handling: For nucleated cells, counts were estimated from reference gene primer amplification. Sequencing used immunoSEQ multiplex PCR; TCRdb keeps in-frame clones, though not all of them. D and trimming come from the DNA, and the V and J calls and clone size come from that table. In the table there are 430,000 or so clones, about 87% of which are singletons. This clonotype originated in a man aged 18 to 29 with COVID-19, enrolled during active disease. Sample: peripheral blood.

CDR3 coding DNA: TGTGCCAGCAGTGAACAGGGGGGCTCCTACGAGCAGTACTTC. Its protein product is CASSEQGGSYEQYF. The rearrangement uses TRBV2 and TRBJ2-7, with D maybe TRBD1 (7 bases). V was pared by 2 bases and J by 0 bases, with 8 bases between. The germline CDR1 and CDR2 sequences are SNHLY and FYNNEI. The CDR3 contains 14 residues.